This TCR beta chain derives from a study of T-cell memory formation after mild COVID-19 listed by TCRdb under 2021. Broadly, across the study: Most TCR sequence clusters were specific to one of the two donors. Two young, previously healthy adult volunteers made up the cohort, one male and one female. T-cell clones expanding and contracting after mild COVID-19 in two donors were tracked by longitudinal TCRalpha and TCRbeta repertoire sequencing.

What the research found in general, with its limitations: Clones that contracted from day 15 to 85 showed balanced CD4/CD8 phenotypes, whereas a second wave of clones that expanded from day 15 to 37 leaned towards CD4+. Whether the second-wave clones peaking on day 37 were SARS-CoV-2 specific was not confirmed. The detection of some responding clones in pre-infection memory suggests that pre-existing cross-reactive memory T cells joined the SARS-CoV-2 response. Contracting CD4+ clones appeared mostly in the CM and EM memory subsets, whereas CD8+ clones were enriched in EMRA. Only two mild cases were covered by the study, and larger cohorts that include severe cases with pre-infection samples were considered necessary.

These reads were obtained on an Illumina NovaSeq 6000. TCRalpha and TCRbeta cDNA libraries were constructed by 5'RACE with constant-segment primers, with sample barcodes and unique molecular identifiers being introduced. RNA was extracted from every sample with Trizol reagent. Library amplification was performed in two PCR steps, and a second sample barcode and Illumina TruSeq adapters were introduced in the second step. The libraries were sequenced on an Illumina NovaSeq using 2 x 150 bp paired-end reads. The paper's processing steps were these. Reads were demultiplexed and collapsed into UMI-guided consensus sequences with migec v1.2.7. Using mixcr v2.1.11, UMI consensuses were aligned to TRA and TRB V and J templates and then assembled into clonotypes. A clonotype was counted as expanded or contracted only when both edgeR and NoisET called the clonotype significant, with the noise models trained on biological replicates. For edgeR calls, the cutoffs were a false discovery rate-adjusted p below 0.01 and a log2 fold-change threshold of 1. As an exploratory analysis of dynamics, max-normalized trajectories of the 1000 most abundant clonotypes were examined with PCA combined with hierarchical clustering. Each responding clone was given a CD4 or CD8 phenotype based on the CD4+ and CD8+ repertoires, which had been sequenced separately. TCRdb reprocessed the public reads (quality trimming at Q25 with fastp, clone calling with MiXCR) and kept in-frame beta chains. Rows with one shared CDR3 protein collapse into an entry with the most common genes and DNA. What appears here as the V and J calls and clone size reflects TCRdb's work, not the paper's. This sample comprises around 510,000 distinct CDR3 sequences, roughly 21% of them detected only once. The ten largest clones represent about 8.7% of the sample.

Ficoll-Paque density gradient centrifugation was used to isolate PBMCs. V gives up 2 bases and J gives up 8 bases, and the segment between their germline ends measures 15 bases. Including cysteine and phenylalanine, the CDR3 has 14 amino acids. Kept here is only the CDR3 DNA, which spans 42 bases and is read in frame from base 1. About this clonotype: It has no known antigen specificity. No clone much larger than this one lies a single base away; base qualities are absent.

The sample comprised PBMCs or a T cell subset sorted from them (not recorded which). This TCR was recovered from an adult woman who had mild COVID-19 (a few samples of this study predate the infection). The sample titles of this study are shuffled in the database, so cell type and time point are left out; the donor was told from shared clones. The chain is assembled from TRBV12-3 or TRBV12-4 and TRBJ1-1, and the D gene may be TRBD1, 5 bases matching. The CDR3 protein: CASSLRGVGREAFF. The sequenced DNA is TGTGCCAGCAGTTTACGGGGGGTGGGAAGGGAAGCTTTCTTT.